This T cell receptor (beta chain) was profiled in a study of human T cells and chemical hapten exposure. For the study at large: Alopecia areata, totalis or universalis was found in mostly female patients.

This clonotype was seen many times. Its antigen is unidentified. CDR1 is MNHEY, CDR2 SMNVEV, per germline (reference sequence). The CDR3 length is 16 residues. The V gene end was trimmed by 2 bases and the J gene end by 5 bases; junction bases not matched to a gene: 9. In the original workflow: Counts of TCRs in each sample centred on a median of 95,638 and extended from roughly 23,000 to 700,000. TCRdb independently ran MiXCR on the RACE reads; one entry per CDR3 protein. TCRdb, not the original authors, processed these V and J calls. The profile covers approximately 340,000 distinct CDR3 sequences, with around 6.9% appearing a single time and about 8% taken by the ten largest. Regarding the study as a whole: After DPC sensitization, TCRs above 1 in 1000 frequency showed no change.

The time point: patch test 1, 2 weeks after DPC sensitization. Treatment denoted: therapeutic diphenylcyclopropenone sensitization with weekly scalp DPC. Patients had alopecia, were aged 18 to 70, and were not pregnant. The chain employs TRBV27 and TRBJ1-5, with 7 bases matching TRBD1. The source of this sequence is a woman under 30 with alopecia areata. Some clones in this sample may be carry-over from other donors' samples. Sequencing was performed on whole blood, taken in connection with sensitization to the hapten diphenylcyclopropenone (DPC). CDR3 residues: CASSLEWTGRDQPQHF. The CDR3, as DNA: TGTGCCAGCAGTTTAGAGTGGACAGGTCGGGATCAGCCCCAGCATTTT.